This TCR beta chain stems from a study of cytomegalovirus exposure and HLA in healthy donors. This clone turned up a few times. Its target is not known. With 60 Vbeta and 13 Jbeta primers, the PCR was carried out. Here immunoSEQ multiplex PCR was the method, and the copy in TCRdb shows in-frame clones only, minus some. The profile shows roughly 150,000 clones, 70% of them singletons. Points from the study as a whole: Across donors, sequencing depth was assumed by presence/absence analyses to be roughly uniform. In a later analysis, TCR association rates varied by HLA locus: DRB1 most, HLA-C fewest. TRBV6-2, TRBV6-3 and some other V segments were unresolvable in 87-base-pair reads. Upon later analysis, HLA-associated TCR beta chains proved more clonally expanded than other, equally common chains.

CDR3 length: 13 residues. V lost 1 base, J lost 8 bases, and 11 bases lay in between. The germline CDR1 and CDR2 sequences are SEHNR and FQNEAQ (reference sequence). The chain is built from TRBV7-9 and TRBJ1-2, with D tentatively TRBD1 (5 bases). This clonotype was sampled from a man between 18 and 29 years old in good health and CMV-seropositive. Material: PBMCs. CDR3 DNA: TGTGCCAGCAGCTTAGAGGGGTATGGGGGCTACACCTTC. The encoded protein is CASSLEGYGGYTF.